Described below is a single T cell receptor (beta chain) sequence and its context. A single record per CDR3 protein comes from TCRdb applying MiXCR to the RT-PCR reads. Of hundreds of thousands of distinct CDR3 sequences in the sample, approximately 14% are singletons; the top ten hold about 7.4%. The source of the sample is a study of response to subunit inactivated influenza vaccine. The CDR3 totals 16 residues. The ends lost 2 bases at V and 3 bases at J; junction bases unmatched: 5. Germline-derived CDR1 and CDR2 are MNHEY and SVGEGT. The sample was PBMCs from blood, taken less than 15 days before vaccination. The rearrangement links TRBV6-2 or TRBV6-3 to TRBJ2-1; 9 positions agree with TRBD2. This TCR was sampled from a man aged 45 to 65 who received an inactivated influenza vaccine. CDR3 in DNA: TGTGCCAGCAGTTACGTAGCGGGGGAAGTCTACAATGAGCAGTTCTTC. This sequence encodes CASSYVAGEVYNEQFF.